This TCR beta chain was identified in a study of blood T cell repertoires in COVID-19. Across the whole study: Samples taken during acute and convalescent COVID-19 were collected in the United States, Italy and Spain. Sources were T cells, B-cell-depleted T cells, or PBMCs; the material itself was cDNA or gDNA.

Authors' data handling: Reference gene primers were amplified, and this amplification served to estimate nucleated cell counts. Only in-frame clones appear in the TCRdb table, and some are missing; sequencing was by immunoSEQ multiplex PCR. V, J and clone size are taken as reported in that table, and D and trimming were inferred from the DNA itself. Of fewer than 70,000 clones detected, 65% to 90% appear once; the ten largest clones hold under 3%. The germline gives CDR1 KGHSH, CDR2 LQKENI. Germline trimming cut 4 bases from V and 3 bases from J; bases unmatched to any gene: 11. CDR3 length equals 17 residues.

The sequenced sample consisted of peripheral blood. This receptor was taken from an elderly man with acute or convalescent COVID-19. The rearrangement links TRBV18 to TRBJ1-5; TRBD1 matches at 8 bases. The CDR3 bases are TGTGCCAGCTCACGATCCTCAGGGGGCAACGTCAATCAGCCCCAGCATTTT. It codes for CASSRSSGGNVNQPQHF.